A single sample is the source of the 22 T cell receptor beta chains below, sequenced in a study of CD8 T cells in ankylosing spondylitis. TCRdb re-called the 5' RACE reads with MiXCR, one entry per CDR3 protein. The sample holds approximately 17,000 distinct CDR3 sequences, over 7% seen once. The sample consisted of blood. The receptor source for this set is a male donor with ankylosing spondylitis or in good health (not recorded which).

The genes are TRBV28 and TRBJ2-2; 10 bases are shared with TRBD2. The CDR3 is made up of 15 amino acids. The J segment lost 7 bases and the V segment lost 6 bases, leaving 8 bases of the junction unmatched. In germline, CDR1 is MDHEN, CDR2 SYDVKM. As DNA, the CDR3 is TGTGCCAGCAGAGAACTAGCGGGACGGCTCGGGGAGCTGTTTTTT. Translated, it gives CASRELAGRLGELFF. Combining the CDR3 with reference TRBV28 and TRBJ2-2 gives the whole variable domain DVKVTQSSRYLVKRTGEKVFLECVQDMDHENMFWYRQDPGLGLRLIYFSYDVKMKEKGDIPEGYSVSREKKERFSLILESASTNQTSMYLCASRELAGRLGELFFGEGSRLTVL.

The gene calls are TRBV7-6 and TRBJ2-1; 8 bases are a match to TRBD2. The germline V gene encodes CDR1 SGHVS and CDR2 FNYEAQ. Losses at the gene ends were 5 bases for V and 6 bases for J; bases not matched to a gene: 9. The CDR3 extends over 15 amino acids. In nucleotides, the CDR3 is TGTGCCAGCAGCCCAACGAGTAGCGGGGCCAATGAGCAGTTCTTC. Its protein is CASSPTSSGANEQFF.

This clonotype was detected ten times or more. The V gene is TRBV20-1, the J gene TRBJ1-1; a possible D gene is TRBD1 (5 bases). V was shortened by 3 bases and J by 2 bases, with 10 bases between the two germline ends. Germline V gene lookup returns CDR1 DFQATT and CDR2 SNEGSKA (reference sequence). The CDR3 loop spans 13 amino acids. This CDR3 reads CSASEGINTEAFF. The CDR3 DNA is TGCAGTGCTAGTGAGGGGATCAACACTGAAGCTTTCTTT.

There are many counts of this clonotype. The V and J genes are TRBV7-2 and TRBJ2-7, with a tentative D call TRBD1 (6 bases). Between the trimmed V and J ends, which lost 0 bases and 2 bases, there was a span of 11 bases. Germline values: CDR1 SGHTA, CDR2 FQGNSA. CDR3 size: 15 residues. CDR3 loop: CASSLAGGSTYEQYF. The CDR3 nucleotides read TGTGCCAGCAGCTTAGCAGGGGGTTCCACCTACGAGCAGTACTTC.

This clonotype was counted at least ten times. The chain couples TRBV27 to TRBJ2-7; 7 nucleotides match TRBD1. The CDR3 totals 13 residues. Germline values: CDR1 MNHEY, CDR2 SMNVEV (reference sequence). V gave up 6 bases and J gave up 3 bases; unmatched junction bases: 5. CDR3 in DNA: TGTGCCAGCAGCTCCGGGACAGACTACGAGCAGTACGTC. This sequence encodes CASSSGTDYEQYV.

In its sample, this clonotype was seen a few times. The rearrangement joins TRBV6-2 or TRBV6-3 to TRBJ2-5; weak D call: TRBD1 (6 bases). The germline V and J ends were trimmed by 6 bases and 1 base, with 9 bases remaining between them. CDR3 length equals 13 residues. From germline, CDR1 is MNHEY and CDR2 SVGEGT. This chain's CDR3 is CASSRTVQETQYF. In nucleotides, the CDR3 is TGTGCCAGCAGCCGGACAGTCCAAGAGACCCAGTACTTC.

This clonotype was seen at least ten times. V and J are TRBV6-2 or TRBV6-3 and TRBJ2-1, with D hard to call. Germline values: CDR1 MNHEY, CDR2 SVGEGT. The V gene lost 6 bases and the J gene lost 7 bases, with 10 bases spanning the gap. This CDR3 region has 12 residues. DNA for the CDR3: TGTGCCAGCAGCCTCACTTCTAATGAGCAGTTCTTC. It yields the protein CASSLTSNEQFF.

This clonotype turned up a few times. The rearrangement links TRBV27 to TRBJ2-1; D gene unclear. V gave up 0 bases and J gave up 2 bases, with 2 bases separating them. The CDR3 contains 13 residues. Germline loops: CDR1 MNHEY, CDR2 SMNVEV (reference sequence). Here the CDR3 reads CASSLSAYNEQFF. DNA of the CDR3: TGTGCCAGCAGTTTATCAGCCTACAATGAGCAGTTCTTC.

This clonotype appeared a few times. The chain employs TRBV5-1 and TRBJ2-2, with a tentative D call TRBD2 (5 bases). The CDR3 covers 15 residues. Germline CDR1 SGHRS, CDR2 YFSETQ. V was pared by 4 bases and J by 6 bases, with 16 bases between. CDR3 sequence: CASSQQTGRSGELFF. CDR3 DNA sequence: TGCGCCAGCAGCCAGCAAACGGGAAGGTCCGGGGAGCTGTTTTTT.

This clonotype was observed many times. The genes are TRBV28 and TRBJ2-3; D is unresolved. Trimming took 3 bases from V and 4 from J, leaving 14 bases between them. CDR3 length: 15 amino acids. Germline-derived CDR1 and CDR2 are MDHEN and SYDVKM. The CDR3 DNA reads as TGTGCCAGCAGTTTGAACCCTACGTACCCAGATACGCAGTATTTT. It is translated as CASSLNPTYPDTQYF.

V is TRBV21-1 and J is TRBJ2-7; the tabulated D call, TRBD1, remains unverified against the DNA. TRBV21-1 is annotated as a pseudogene. The CDR3 sequence is 20 residues long. The CDR3 protein is CASSKAVILPTGCVSYEQYF. CDR3 coding DNA: TGTGCCAGCAGCAAAGCAGTTATTCTTCCGACAGGATGCGTCTCCTACGAGCAGTACTTC.

The chain combines TRBV11-2 with TRBJ2-6; 10 nucleotides line up with TRBD2. This CDR3 is 18 amino acids long. V dropped 3 bases and J dropped 3; count of bases not matched to a gene: 8. In germline, CDR1 is SGHAT, CDR2 FQNNGV. Here the CDR3 reads CASSFTSGRAGGANVLTF. In DNA, the CDR3 is TGTGCCAGCAGCTTTACGAGCGGGAGGGCCGGTGGGGCCAACGTCCTGACTTTC.

This clonotype was seen many times. The CDR3: CASSVRPTGNTGELFF. The CDR3 DNA follows: TGTGCCAGCAGCGTTCGTCCGACAGGGAACACCGGGGAGCTGTTTTTT. The chain recombines TRBV21-1 with TRBJ2-2; the table names TRBD1, a call not compared with the DNA. TRBV21-1 is a pseudogene segment. CDR3 length: 16 residues.

The chain employs TRBV3-1 and TRBJ2-2, with TRBD2 identical over 11 bases. The V and J ends lost 4 bases and 5 bases, in that order; junction bases with no gene match: 6. This CDR3 has 16 amino acids. Germline V gene data show CDR1 as LGHDT and CDR2 as YNNKEL (reference sequence). The CDR3 region is CASSPLAGGGTGELFF. In nucleotides, the CDR3 is TGTGCCAGCAGCCCATTAGCGGGAGGGGGTACCGGGGAGCTGTTTTTT.

The sample holds a few counts of this clonotype. J is TRBJ2-7 and V is TRBV6-6; 7 nucleotides line up with TRBD1. Germline lookup yields CDR1 MNHNY and CDR2 SVGAGI (reference sequence). The V gene end was trimmed by 3 bases and the J gene end by 3 bases; junction bases not matched to a gene: 2. The CDR3 extends over 13 amino acids. CDR3 in DNA: TGTGCCAGCAGTTATCACAGGGGCTACGAGCAGTACGTC. As protein: CASSYHRGYEQYV.

The sample holds many counts of this clonotype. The chain uses TRBV12-3 or TRBV12-4 and TRBJ2-1, with a possible D match to TRBD1 (6 bases). This CDR3 has 17 amino acids. The V and J ends lost 7 bases and 6 bases respectively, with 25 bases between them. This chain's CDR3 is CASKPRQAAFSINEQFF. As DNA, the CDR3 is TGTGCCAGCAAACCTAGACAGGCCGCATTTTCGATCAATGAGCAGTTCTTC.

The chain combines TRBV5-1 with TRBJ2-3, with a tentative D call TRBD1 (6 bases). V was clipped by 3 bases and J by 2 bases, with 16 bases between them. The CDR3 length is 16 residues. Germline V gene data show CDR1 as SGHRS and CDR2 as YFSETQ. The chain's CDR3 is CASSSDGRGNTDTQYF. CDR3 coding DNA: TGCGCCAGCAGCTCCGACGGAAGGGGGAACACAGATACGCAGTATTTT.

This clonotype was seen at least ten times. V gene TRBV7-8 combines with J gene TRBJ2-5; D gene uncertain. Trimming shortened V by 5 bases and J by 5 bases, and 15 bases separated the two germline ends. The germline V gene has CDR1 SGHVS and CDR2 FQNEAQ. This CDR3 has 14 residues. CDR3: CASSLGNVEETQYF. DNA for the CDR3: TGTGCCAGCAGCCTGGGAAACGTGGAGGAGACCCAGTACTTC.

The V gene is TRBV7-2, the J gene TRBJ1-4; 8 bases line up with TRBD1. After removal of 5 bases from V and 7 bases from J, the junction contained 6 bases not matched to a gene. The CDR3 loop spans 14 amino acids. The germline CDR1 and CDR2 sequences are SGHTA and FQGNSA. CDR3 residues: CASSPTGGSEKLFF. The CDR3 DNA is TGTGCCAGCAGCCCCACAGGGGGTTCTGAAAAACTGTTTTTT.

V and J are TRBV28 and TRBJ1-4; D remains unclear. This CDR3 region has 14 residues. CDR1 and CDR2 (germline): MDHEN, SYDVKM. V was cut by 4 bases and J by 4 bases, with 10 bases left in between. In DNA, the CDR3 is TGTGCCAGCAGTTCGACACCCTTTAATGAAAAACTGTTTTTT. Translated, it gives CASSSTPFNEKLFF.

This clonotype was seen at least ten times. This CDR3 is CSARDTSPLTDTQYF. The CDR3 coding sequence is TGCAGTGCTAGAGACACTAGTCCCCTCACAGATACGCAGTATTTT. The V gene is TRBV20-1, the J gene TRBJ2-3; the D gene is possibly TRBD2 (5 bases). Germline-derived CDR1 and CDR2 are DFQATT and SNEGSKA (reference sequence). This CDR3 region has 15 residues. V was shortened by 0 bases and J by 2 bases, with 12 bases between the two germline ends.

In this sample, this clonotype turned up many times. The chain has TRBV6-2 or TRBV6-3 and TRBJ2-1, with 11 bases lining up with TRBD2. This CDR3 spans 15 amino acids. The V and J ends lost 5 bases and 7 bases, in that order; junction bases with no gene match: 7. From germline, CDR1 is MNHEY and CDR2 SVGEGT. CDR3 DNA: TGTGCCAGCAGTCCGCCGACTAGCGGGGTTAATGAGCAGTTCTTC. It yields the protein CASSPPTSGVNEQFF.